This T cell receptor beta chain is from a study of Graves' ophthalmopathy and Graves' hyperthyroidism. Study as a whole: Peripheral blood was gathered at the point of initial diagnosis, before any treatment started.

Trimming took off 7 bases at V and 8 bases at J, with 26 bases between the two ends. This CDR3 has 16 amino acids. General observations from the study: Sensitivity reached 70.59% and specificity more than 72% when the model predicted ophthalmopathy progression.

RNA transcripts were the source from which TCR beta CDR3 regions were amplified. Second-round multiplex PCR came after a first-round RT-PCR that employed HTBI primers. TCRdb redid the calling of the multiplex PCR reads with MiXCR, one entry per CDR3 protein. The sample contains about 240,000 distinct CDR3 sequences, less than 55% of which appear only once. As regards this clonotype: Its specificity is not known.

The receptor was derived from an adult man with Graves' ophthalmopathy. The chain employs TRBV12-3 or TRBV12-4 and TRBJ1-2; D may be TRBD1 (5 bases). The sequencing sample was made of peripheral blood. The CDR3 DNA reads TGTGCCAGCAAACGCCCAGGGTTGTCTGGCTGGAGCGGCTACACCTTC. Translated, it gives CASKRPGLSGWSGYTF.